Ten or more counts support the clone carrying this TCR beta chain. Its specificity is unknown. The data originate from a study of T-cell reconstitution after alpha-beta-depleted transplantation in children. The study, taken as a whole, reports: After transplant, at about two months, alpha-beta T cells were reportedly derived from several hundred expanded graft clones. By one year post-transplant, T-cell counts and diversity largely arose from T cells that were newly produced.

The library targeted TCRbeta and was prepared with unique molecular identifiers. One entry per CDR3 protein results from TCRdb running MiXCR on the PCR reads. Among around 440,000 distinct CDR3 sequences listed, more than 9% were seen once. CDR3 length equals 12 residues. The V gene lost 4 bases and the J gene lost 0 bases, with 6 bases spanning the gap. Germline assignment: CDR1 SQVTM and CDR2 ANQGSEA. The gene calls are TRBV29-1 and TRBJ1-1; D call uncertain. The clonotype comes from a child aged 2 to 9 with inherited bone marrow failure, due to receive a stem cell transplant. The sequencing here drew on PBMCs, taken before TCRalphabeta/CD19-depleted stem cell transplant. The CDR3 bases are TGCAGCGTTGGGCGACTGAACACTGAAGCTTTCTTT. As protein: CSVGRLNTEAFF.